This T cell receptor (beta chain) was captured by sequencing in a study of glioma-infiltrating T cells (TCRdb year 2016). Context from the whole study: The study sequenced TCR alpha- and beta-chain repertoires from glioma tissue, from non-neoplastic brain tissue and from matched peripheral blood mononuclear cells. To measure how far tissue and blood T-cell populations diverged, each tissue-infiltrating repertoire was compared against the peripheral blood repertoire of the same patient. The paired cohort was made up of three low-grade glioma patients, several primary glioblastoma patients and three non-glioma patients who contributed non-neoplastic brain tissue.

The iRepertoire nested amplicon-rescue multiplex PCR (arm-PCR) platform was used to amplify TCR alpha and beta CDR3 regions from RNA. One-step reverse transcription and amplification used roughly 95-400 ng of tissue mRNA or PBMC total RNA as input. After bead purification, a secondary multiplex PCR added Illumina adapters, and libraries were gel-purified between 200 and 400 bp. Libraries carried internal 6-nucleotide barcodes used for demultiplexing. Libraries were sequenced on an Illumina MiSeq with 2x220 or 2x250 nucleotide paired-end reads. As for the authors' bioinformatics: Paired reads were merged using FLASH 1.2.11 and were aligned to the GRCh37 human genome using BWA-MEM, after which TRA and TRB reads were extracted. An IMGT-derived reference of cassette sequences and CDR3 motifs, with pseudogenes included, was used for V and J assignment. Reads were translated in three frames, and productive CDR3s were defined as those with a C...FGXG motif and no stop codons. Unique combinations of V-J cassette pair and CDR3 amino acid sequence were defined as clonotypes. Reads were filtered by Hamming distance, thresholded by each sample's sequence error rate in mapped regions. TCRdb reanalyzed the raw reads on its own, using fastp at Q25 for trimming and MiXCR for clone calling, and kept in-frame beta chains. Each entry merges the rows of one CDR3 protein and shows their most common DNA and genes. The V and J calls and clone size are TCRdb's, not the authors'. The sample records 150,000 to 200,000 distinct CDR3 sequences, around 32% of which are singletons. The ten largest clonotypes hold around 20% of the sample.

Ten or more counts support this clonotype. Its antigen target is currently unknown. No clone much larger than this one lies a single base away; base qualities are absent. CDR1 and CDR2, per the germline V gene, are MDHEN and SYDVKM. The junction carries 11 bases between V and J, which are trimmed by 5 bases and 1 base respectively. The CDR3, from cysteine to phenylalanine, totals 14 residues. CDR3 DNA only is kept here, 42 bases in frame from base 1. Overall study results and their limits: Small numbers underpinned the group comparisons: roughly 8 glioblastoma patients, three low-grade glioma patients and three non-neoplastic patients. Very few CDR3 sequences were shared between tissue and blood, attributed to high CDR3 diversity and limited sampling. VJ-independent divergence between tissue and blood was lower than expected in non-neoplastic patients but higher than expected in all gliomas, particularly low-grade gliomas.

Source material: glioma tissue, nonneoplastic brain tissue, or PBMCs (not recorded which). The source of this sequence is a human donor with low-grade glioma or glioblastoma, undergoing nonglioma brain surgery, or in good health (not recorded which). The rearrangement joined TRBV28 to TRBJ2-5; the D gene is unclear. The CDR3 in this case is CASSARLTQETQYF. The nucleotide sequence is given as TGTGCCAGCAGTGCCCGCCTTACCCAAGAGACCCAGTACTTC.